This TCR beta chain came from a study of response to subunit inactivated influenza vaccine. This clonotype was seen only a few times. One junction end does not reproduce the germline sequence, and a read error may be involved. TCRdb called the RT-PCR reads again in MiXCR, with one record for every CDR3 protein. The sample has roughly 710,000 distinct CDR3 sequences, 12% to 15% seen once. In germline, CDR1 is MDHEN, CDR2 SYDVKM. The CDR3 sequence is 10 residues long. The V call is TRBV28, the J call TRBJ1-1; D possibly corresponds to TRBD1 (5 bases). The sequence derives from a man between 50 and 59 years old who received an inactivated influenza vaccine. Sequencing was performed on PBMCs from blood, taken 14 to 15 days before vaccination. The CDR3 bases are TGTGCCAGCAGCCCGCGCCTGGAGGGGTTT. This codes for CASSPRLEGF.